The clone carrying this TCR beta chain has a handful of counts. The germline V gene encodes CDR1 SNHLY and CDR2 FYNNEI. Trimming took 4 bases from V and 6 from J, leaving 13 bases between them. This CDR3 has 15 amino acids. This sample was included in a study of shared clonotypes between healthy human individuals. The assay was run at deep level. The assay was immunoSEQ multiplex PCR, and TCRdb's table has in-frame clones only and misses some. The sample has about 960,000 clones; 60% to 85% are singletons. The rearrangement links TRBV2 to TRBJ1-6; D remains ambiguous. Material for sequencing was memory CD4+ T cells sorted from blood. The subset is: CD45RA-negative fraction. The TCR was taken from a man younger than 35 in good health. CDR3 coding DNA: TGTGCCAGCAGTGCTGACGGCAAGCTTAATTCACCCCTCCACTTT. Translation gives CASSADGKLNSPLHF.